This TCR beta chain derives from a study of blood T cell repertoires in COVID-19. Study-wide background: The origin of the acute and convalescent COVID-19 samples was the United States, Italy and Spain. PBMCs, B-cell-depleted T cells, or T cells were the source of the cDNA or gDNA that made up the material.

The authors' processing: Counts of nucleated cells, estimated from reference gene primer amplification, were obtained. Generated by immunoSEQ multiplex PCR, the TCRdb table keeps only in-frame clones and is missing some. The DNA gave D and trimming, while V, J and clone size come from that table. The sample comprises about 100,000 clones, about 80% of which are singletons, and roughly an eighth rests with the top ten. Sequences were obtained from peripheral blood. The source of this sequence is a woman aged 70-85 years with acute or convalescent COVID-19.

The CDR3 DNA follows: TGTGCCAGCAGCCATTGGACTAGCGGGGCCACGGACACCGGGGAGCTGTTTTTT. It codes for CASSHWTSGATDTGELFF. The chain joins TRBV4-2 to TRBJ2-2, with TRBD2 matching over 12 bases. Germline V gene lookup returns CDR1 LGHNA and CDR2 YNFKEQ. The CDR3 length is 18 residues. With 3 bases clipped from V and 3 bases from J, the junction kept 8 bases outside the gene matches.